This T cell receptor (beta chain) was sequenced for a study of T cell responses to AZD1222 COVID-19 vaccine. Study observations and caveats: Baseline antibody screening turned up just six seropositive AZD1222 recipients. Across the whole spike, CD4 TCRs peaked at regions 160-218 and 743-854. Repertoire collection took place solely once the T cell response had peaked. The donors showed a predominance of white British ancestry and of females, with possible underestimation of clonal diversity.

A note on this clone: Its specificity is not known.

The V end was cut by 2 bases, the J end by 5 bases, with 9 bases between. Germline values: CDR1 SGHTA, CDR2 FQGTGA. CDR3 length equals 13 residues. The method was immunoSEQ multiplex PCR; TCRdb's version includes in-frame clones alone and lacks a portion of them. The sample records 120,000 to 150,000 clones, 88% being singletons. The chain couples TRBV7-3 to TRBJ2-5; TRBD1 might be the D (6 bases). This TCR derives from an adult in good health. The material sequenced was peripheral blood, taken on day 0 of AZD1222 vaccination. CDR3 sequence reads: CASSLWQGETQYF. Written as DNA, the CDR3 is TGTGCCAGCAGCTTATGGCAGGGGGAGACCCAGTACTTC.